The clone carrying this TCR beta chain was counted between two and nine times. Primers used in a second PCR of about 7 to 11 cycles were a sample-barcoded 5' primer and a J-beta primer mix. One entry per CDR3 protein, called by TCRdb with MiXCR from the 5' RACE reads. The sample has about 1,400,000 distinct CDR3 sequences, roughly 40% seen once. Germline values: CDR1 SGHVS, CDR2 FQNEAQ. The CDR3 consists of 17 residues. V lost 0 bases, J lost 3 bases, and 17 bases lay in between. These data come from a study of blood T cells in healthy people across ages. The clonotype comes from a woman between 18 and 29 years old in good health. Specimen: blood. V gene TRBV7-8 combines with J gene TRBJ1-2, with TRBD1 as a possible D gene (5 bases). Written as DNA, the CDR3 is TGTGCCAGCAGCTTAGCGGACCCTTTACAGGTGTACTATGGCTACACCTTC. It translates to CASSLADPLQVYYGYTF.